What follows are 23 T cell receptor beta chains derived from one specimen sequenced in a study of T cells in Graves' hyperthyroidism and ophthalmopathy. Amplified regions were TCR beta CDR3 sequences from RNA transcripts. When the TCR CDR3 underwent first-round RT-PCR, the HTBI primer set was used. TCRdb called the multiplex PCR reads again in MiXCR, with one record for every CDR3 protein. The table records approximately 400,000 distinct CDR3 sequences, approximately 14% of them present only once. Source material: blood. These receptors were obtained from a woman younger than 35 with Graves' hyperthyroidism that later progressed to Graves' ophthalmopathy.

V and J are TRBV11-2 and TRBJ1-2, with D hard to call. This CDR3 region has 15 residues. The V end lost 4 bases, the J end lost 2 bases, and 14 bases lay between the germline ends. Germline CDR1 reads SGHAT; CDR2 reads FQNNGV. The CDR3 region has the DNA TGTGCCAGCAGCTACGGCCCCGATCCAAACTATGGCTACACCTTC. Amino acid sequence: CASSYGPDPNYGYTF.

This clonotype appeared many times. The V and J genes are TRBV11-3 and TRBJ1-1; D is unresolved. This CDR3 region has 13 residues. With 1 base removed from V and 5 bases from J, the gap between germline ends came to 8 bases. The V gene's germline CDR1 is SGHNT and CDR2 YENEEA. CDR3 in DNA: TGTGCCAGCAGCTTAGCCGGGTTGACTGAAGCTTTCTTT. This gives the protein CASSLAGLTEAFF.

This clonotype was seen more than once but under ten times. CDR3 residues: CASSSLGRLGPDTQYF. The CDR3 nucleotides are TGTGCCAGCAGCTCCCTAGGTAGACTAGGCCCGGATACGCAGTATTTT. The chain joins TRBV5-4 to TRBJ2-3; tentative D call: TRBD2 (6 bases). Trimming took 3 bases from V and 6 from J, leaving 20 bases between them. Germline V gene lookup returns CDR1 SGHNT and CDR2 YYREEE (reference sequence). CDR3 length: 16 residues. Full variable domain (outside the CDR3, taken from reference TRBV5-4 and TRBJ2-3): ETGVTQSPTHLIKTRGQQVTLRCSSQSGHNTVSWYQQALGQGPQFIFQYYREEENGRGNFPPRFSGLQFPNYSSELNVNALELDDSALYLCASSSLGRLGPDTQYFGPGTRLTVL.

The J gene is TRBJ1-2, the V gene TRBV15; tentative D call: TRBD1 (6 bases). The CDR3 has 15 residues. V was pared by 0 bases and J by 3 bases, with 11 bases between. Germline assignment: CDR1 LNHNV and CDR2 YYDKDF (reference sequence). CDR3 in DNA: TGTGCCACCAGCAGAGATAGGGGGACCGACTATGGCTACACCTTC. Translation gives CATSRDRGTDYGYTF.

This clonotype was detected ten times or more. The chain recombines TRBV20-1 with TRBJ1-4; D remains ambiguous. V was shortened by 6 bases and J by 6 bases, with 11 bases between the two germline ends. This CDR3 is 12 amino acids long. Germline CDR1 is DFQATT and CDR2 is SNEGSKA (reference sequence). The CDR3 reads CSAMIVDEKLFF. CDR3 in DNA: TGCAGTGCCATGATTGTGGATGAAAAACTGTTTTTT.

This clonotype was counted ten times or more. The genes are TRBV20-1 and TRBJ2-7; D gene uncertain. V shed 6 bases and J shed 0 bases, with 15 bases lying between them. This CDR3 comprises 14 residues. The germline gives CDR1 DFQATT, CDR2 SNEGSKA (reference sequence). The CDR3 loop is CSATPMGISYEQYF. The CDR3 nucleotides are TGCAGTGCAACGCCCATGGGGATCTCCTACGAGCAGTACTTC.

This clonotype came up many times. The rearrangement joins TRBV20-1 to TRBJ2-3; TRBD2 aligns across 11 bases. CDR1 is DFQATT, CDR2 SNEGSKA, per germline (reference sequence). The CDR3 totals 16 residues. J lost 2 bases, V lost 6 bases, and 10 bases had no gene match. DNA of the CDR3: TGCAGTGCGGACGGCGGGACTAGCGGACCCACAGATACGCAGTATTTT. Translating gives CSADGGTSGPTDTQYF.

The chain carries TRBV5-4 and TRBJ1-2; D may be TRBD1 (6 bases). Trimming cost V 7 bases and J 7 bases, with 17 bases left between them. Germline V gene lookup returns CDR1 SGHNT and CDR2 YYREEE (reference sequence). CDR3 size: 13 residues. The CDR3 coding sequence is TGTGCCAGCGGAGAACAGGGAATCCGTGGCTACACCTTC. This sequence encodes CASGEQGIRGYTF. Complete variable domain (other parts from reference TRBV5-4 and TRBJ1-2): ETGVTQSPTHLIKTRGQQVTLRCSSQSGHNTVSWYQQALGQGPQFIFQYYREEENGRGNFPPRFSGLQFPNYSSELNVNALELDDSALYLCASGEQGIRGYTFGSGTRLTVV.

The V call is TRBV7-9, the J call TRBJ1-1; D is unresolved. Germline CDR1 reads SEHNR; CDR2 reads FQNEAQ (reference sequence). V lost 2 bases and J lost 3, with 10 bases in between. CDR3 length: 14 residues. The CDR3 region is CASSLSLGDTEAFF. DNA of the CDR3: TGTGCCAGCAGCTTATCTTTGGGTGACACTGAAGCTTTCTTT.

The table lists this clonotype with many counts. The chain joins TRBV2 to TRBJ2-1; 7 nucleotides align to TRBD2. The V gene's germline CDR1 is SNHLY and CDR2 FYNNEI. J was trimmed by 3 bases and V by 4 bases; bases with no gene match: 6. The CDR3 is 15 residues long. DNA for the CDR3: TGTGCCAGCAGTGCTAAGACTAGCAGCTACAATGAGCAGTTCTTC. Its protein is CASSAKTSSYNEQFF.

This clonotype has ten or more counts. At one end the junction does not follow the germline gene, possibly because of a read error. The V and J genes are TRBV28 and TRBJ2-7; TRBD2 aligns across 9 bases. Germline loops: CDR1 MDHEN, CDR2 SYDVKM. The CDR3 contains 14 residues. As DNA, the CDR3 is TGTGCCAGCAGTAAGCGGGAGGCCTCCCACGAGCAGTACTTC. Protein: CASSKREASHEQYF.

The chain carries TRBV6-2 or TRBV6-3 and TRBJ2-7; 12 nucleotides agree with TRBD1. This CDR3 spans 14 amino acids. CDR1 is MNHEY, CDR2 SVGEGT, per germline. The trim removed 11 bases at V and 5 bases at J, leaving 10 bases unmatched. CDR3 bases: TGTGCCGTCCAAAGAGGGACAGGGGGCAACGAGCAGTACTTC. Its protein is CAVQRGTGGNEQYF.

This clonotype was detected only once. Just one base apart from a much larger clone, this may be a read error. J is TRBJ2-7 and V is TRBV27; D may be TRBD1 (6 bases). V was shortened by 4 bases and J by 5 bases, with 21 bases between the two germline ends. CDR3 length equals 16 residues. The germline gives CDR1 MNHEY, CDR2 SMNVEV (reference sequence). The DNA for the CDR3 is TGTGCCAGCAGTTCTCAGCAGGGGTATAGGGACCACGAGCAGTACTTC. This translates into CASSSQQGYRDHEQYF.

The rearrangement uses TRBV2 and TRBJ1-5, with 10 nucleotides matching TRBD1. The J segment lost 5 bases and the V segment lost 8 bases, leaving 3 bases of the junction unmatched. The CDR3 has 13 amino acids. Germline CDR1 reads SNHLY; CDR2 reads FYNNEI. CDR3 coding DNA: TGTGCCAGCCGACAGGGGGCATATCAGCCCCAGCATTTT. It encodes CASRQGAYQPQHF. Complete variable domain (other parts from reference TRBV2 and TRBJ1-5): EPEVTQTPSHQVTQMGQEVILRCVPISNHLYFYWYRQILGQKVEFLVSFYNNEISEKSEIFDDQFSVERPDGSNFTLKIRSTKLEDSAMYFCASRQGAYQPQHFGDGTRLSIL.

This clonotype was recorded many times. This chain connects TRBV30 to TRBJ2-5, with 13 bases aligning to TRBD2. Looked up from germline, CDR1 is GTSNPN and CDR2 is SVGIG (reference sequence). Trimming took 7 bases from V and 2 from J; bases not matched to a gene: 4. The CDR3 consists of 14 residues. This chain's CDR3 is CAFRTSGSQETQYF. CDR3 bases: TGTGCCTTCCGGACTAGCGGGAGTCAAGAGACCCAGTACTTC.

This clonotype was seen a few times. This chain connects TRBV5-1 to TRBJ2-1; TRBD2 aligns across 13 bases. From germline, CDR1 is SGHRS and CDR2 YFSETQ. The CDR3 covers 16 residues. Germline trimming cut 4 bases from V and 7 bases from J; bases unmatched to any gene: 8. The DNA for the CDR3 is TGCGCCAGCAGCCCTGGGACTAGCGGGGCTGGGAATGAGCAGTTCTTC. Translated: CASSPGTSGAGNEQFF.

This clonotype was seen repeatedly, ten times or more. V gene TRBV18 combines with J gene TRBJ1-2; TRBD1 agrees at 9 bases. J was trimmed by 7 bases and V by 3 bases; bases with no gene match: 9. Per germline, CDR1 KGHSH and CDR2 LQKENI. There are 15 residues in the CDR3. The chain's CDR3 is CASSPDRGLRSGYTF. For the CDR3, the DNA is TGTGCCAGCTCACCGGACAGGGGTCTGAGAAGTGGCTACACCTTC.

CDR3 sequence (DNA): TGTGCCAGCAGTGATCGGGCCGGTGTCGGGGGTGAAAAACTGTTTTTT. Residues: CASSDRAGVGGEKLFF. The chain employs TRBV25-1 and TRBJ1-4; weak D call: TRBD1 (5 bases). Germline lookup yields CDR1 MGHDK and CDR2 SYGVNS. The V and J ends lost 3 bases and 7 bases respectively, with 18 bases between them. This CDR3 has 16 residues. The full variable domain, rest sourced from reference TRBV25-1 and TRBJ1-4, is EADIYQTPRYLVIGTGKKITLECSQTMGHDKMYWYQQDPGMELHLIHYSYGVNSTEKGDLSSESTVSRIRTEHFPLTLESARPSHTSQYLCASSDRAGVGGEKLFFGSGTQLSVL.

This clonotype has a count of ten or more. The gene calls are TRBV27 and TRBJ2-1; 7 nucleotides match TRBD1. The CDR3 spans 14 residues. J was trimmed by 7 bases and V by 5 bases; bases with no gene match: 8. Germline CDR1 reads MNHEY; CDR2 reads SMNVEV (reference sequence). The CDR3 nucleotides read TGTGCCAGCAGTCGTTACGGGACAGTGAATGAGCAGTTCTTC. Amino acid sequence: CASSRYGTVNEQFF.

The V gene is TRBV9, the J gene TRBJ2-5, with D unresolved. The ends were cut back, 0 bases at V and 5 bases at J, with 11 bases in the middle. The CDR3 has 14 amino acids. Germline values: CDR1 SGDLS, CDR2 YYNGEE. This CDR3 is CASSVEGDWETQYF. CDR3 bases: TGTGCCAGCAGCGTAGAGGGCGATTGGGAGACCCAGTACTTC.

Details on this clonotype: This may come from a read error, since a much larger clone is one base off. The V gene is TRBV7-2, the J gene TRBJ1-1; no clear D gene. The CDR3 has 12 residues. From germline, CDR1 is SGHTA and CDR2 FQGNSA. The CDR3 protein is CASSLASTEACF. DNA of the CDR3: TGTGCCAGCAGCTTAGCGAGCACTGAAGCTTGCTTT.

This clonotype was seen more than once but under ten times. This chain connects TRBV10-3 to TRBJ1-1; 8 positions match TRBD1. This CDR3 is 14 amino acids long. V lost 4 bases, J lost 1 base, and 2 bases stayed unmatched. The V gene's germline CDR1 is ENHRY and CDR2 SYGVKD. DNA for the CDR3: TGTGCCATCAGTGGCGGGACAGGGAACACTGAAGCTTTCTTT. Residues: CAISGGTGNTEAFF.

V usage is TRBV15 and J usage is TRBJ2-7; 8 nucleotides match TRBD1. Per germline, CDR1 LNHNV and CDR2 YYDKDF (reference sequence). CDR3 size: 14 residues. The J segment lost 3 bases and the V segment lost 3 bases, leaving 4 bases of the junction unmatched. Here the CDR3 DNA reads TGTGCCACCAGCAGGACCGGGACAGGCTACGAGCAGTACTTC. Translated, it gives CATSRTGTGYEQYF.